This T cell receptor (beta chain) was sequenced during a study of CD8 T cells in ankylosing spondylitis. Points from the study as a whole: CD8+ cells made up the disease-linked clones, which were relatively rare in peripheral blood. Several highly homologous variants made up a TCR beta motif, and this motif appeared characteristic of ankylosing spondylitis blood. Reactive arthritis synovial fluid and blood previously showed some of these motif variants.

To note about this clonotype: Its specificity is not known.

With molecular barcodes, quantitative 5'-RACE was used to make the TCR beta libraries. TCRdb re-derived calls from the 5' RACE reads in MiXCR, one entry per CDR3 protein. The sample holds around 150,000 distinct CDR3 sequences, around a third seen once. V lost 6 bases and J 7 bases, leaving 15 bases between the germline ends. Per germline, CDR1 SNHLY and CDR2 FYNNEI. This CDR3 has 13 residues. This TCR was sampled from a male donor with ankylosing spondylitis. Sequencing was done on a sample of synovial fluid, either unsorted or a sorted T cell fraction (not recorded which). The chain uses TRBV2 and TRBJ1-2, with D possibly matching TRBD1 (6 bases). The CDR3 here is CASSPQGVSGYTF. In DNA, the CDR3 is TGTGCCAGCAGCCCACAGGGTGTCAGTGGCTACACCTTC.